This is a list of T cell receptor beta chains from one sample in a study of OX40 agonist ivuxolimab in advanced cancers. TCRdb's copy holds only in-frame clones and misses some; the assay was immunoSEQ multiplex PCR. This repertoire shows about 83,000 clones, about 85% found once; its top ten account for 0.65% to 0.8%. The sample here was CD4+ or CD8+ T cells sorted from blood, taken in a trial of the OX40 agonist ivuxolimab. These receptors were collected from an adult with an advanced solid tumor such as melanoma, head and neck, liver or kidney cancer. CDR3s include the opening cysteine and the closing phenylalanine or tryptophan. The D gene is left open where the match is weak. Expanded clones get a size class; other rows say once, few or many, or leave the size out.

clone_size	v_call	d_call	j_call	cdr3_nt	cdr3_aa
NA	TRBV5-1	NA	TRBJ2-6	TGCGCCAGCAGCTTGGGTGGGTTCTCTGGGGCCAACGTCCTGACTTTC	CASSLGGFSGANVLTF
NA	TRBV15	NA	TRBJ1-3	TGTGCCACCAGCAGAGTTGGCAGCCACTCTGGAAACACCATATATTTT	CATSRVGSHSGNTIYF
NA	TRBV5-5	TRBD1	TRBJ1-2	TGTGCCAGCAGCATTAGGGACAGGGGGATAGGCGGCTACACCTTC	CASSIRDRGIGGYTF
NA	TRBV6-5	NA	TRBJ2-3	TGTGCCAGCAGACACGACCAACCTCGCACAGATACGCAGTATTTT	CASRHDQPRTDTQYF
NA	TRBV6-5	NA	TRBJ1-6	TGTGCCAGCAGTTACAGTGGGGGGCATAATTCACCCCTCCACTTT	CASSYSGGHNSPLHF
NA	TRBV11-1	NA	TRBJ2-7	TGTGCCAGCAGCCCACATAGGTACTCCTACGAGCAGTACTTC	CASSPHRYSYEQYF
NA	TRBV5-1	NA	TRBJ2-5	TGCGCCAGCAGCTTGGAAGGGGGAAGAAAGGAGACCCAGTACTTC	CASSLEGGRKETQYF
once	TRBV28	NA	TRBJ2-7	TGTGCCACCTGGGGGGACTACGAGCAGTACTTC	CATWGDYEQYF
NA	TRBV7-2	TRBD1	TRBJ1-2	TGTGCCAGCAGCTTGGGGAACAGGGGTGACCTCGGCTACACCTTC	CASSLGNRGDLGYTF
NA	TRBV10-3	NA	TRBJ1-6	TGTGCCATCAGTGAAAAGGCTGGGAATAATTCACCCCTCCACTTT	CAISEKAGNNSPLHF
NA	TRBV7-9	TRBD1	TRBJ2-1	TGTGCCAGCAGCCCCCCCGGGACAGGGAGTATGAATGAGCAGTTCTTC	CASSPPGTGSMNEQFF
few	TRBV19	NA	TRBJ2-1	TGTGCCAGTATGTTACTAGTTACCAATGAGCAGTTCTTC	CASMLLVTNEQFF
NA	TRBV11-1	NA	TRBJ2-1	TGTGCCAGCAGCTTTTCTGCCGGAAATACCTACAATGAGCAGTTCTTC	CASSFSAGNTYNEQFF
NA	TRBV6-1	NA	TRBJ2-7	TGTGCCAGCCATGTCGGGGGCTACTACGAGCAGTACTTC	CASHVGGYYEQYF
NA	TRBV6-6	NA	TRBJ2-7	TGTGCCAGCAGTTACAGGAGGGAACCCTACGAGCAGTACTTC	CASSYRREPYEQYF
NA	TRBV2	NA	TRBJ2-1	TGTGCCAGCAGTGAAGAAGGACTTTCACCCAATGAGCAGTTCTTC	CASSEEGLSPNEQFF
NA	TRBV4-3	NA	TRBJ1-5	TGCGCCAGCAGCCAAGTCAGGTTTCAGCCCCAGCATTTT	CASSQVRFQPQHF
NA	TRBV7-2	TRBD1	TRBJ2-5	TGTGCCAGCAGCCCGGGACAGGTACGGGAGACCCAGTACTTC	CASSPGQVRETQYF
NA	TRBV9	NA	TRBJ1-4	TGTGCCAGCAGCGCCGACACGAGGACAGAAAAACTGTTTTTT	CASSADTRTEKLFF
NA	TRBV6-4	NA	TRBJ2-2	TGTGCCAGCAGTGAATACTACAACACCGGGGAGCTGTTTTTT	CASSEYYNTGELFF
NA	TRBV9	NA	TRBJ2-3	TGTGCCAGCAGCGTAGACTGGGATACGCAGTATTTT	CASSVDWDTQYF